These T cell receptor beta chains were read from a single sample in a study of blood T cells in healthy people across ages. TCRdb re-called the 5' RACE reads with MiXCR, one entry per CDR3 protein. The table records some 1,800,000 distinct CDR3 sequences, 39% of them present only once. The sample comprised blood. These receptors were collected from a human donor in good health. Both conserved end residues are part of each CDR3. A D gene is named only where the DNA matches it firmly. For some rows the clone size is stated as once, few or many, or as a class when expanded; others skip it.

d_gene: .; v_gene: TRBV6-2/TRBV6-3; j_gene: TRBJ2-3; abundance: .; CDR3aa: CASRRSEGGTDTQYF; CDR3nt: TGTGCCAGCAGACGATCAGAGGGGGGCACAGATACGCAGTATTTT
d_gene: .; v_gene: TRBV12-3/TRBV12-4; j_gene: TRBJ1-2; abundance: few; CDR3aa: CASSDGRGIRGYTF; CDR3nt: TGTGCCAGCAGCGACGGACGAGGGATCCGGGGGTACACCTTC
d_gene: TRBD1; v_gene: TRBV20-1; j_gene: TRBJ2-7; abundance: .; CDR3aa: CSATRDRTLYEQYF; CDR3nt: TGCAGTGCTACCCGGGACAGGACCCTCTACGAGCAGTACTTC
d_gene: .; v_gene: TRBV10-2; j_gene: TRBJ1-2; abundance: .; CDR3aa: CAAMVGGPEGYTF; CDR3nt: TGCGCCGCCATGGTGGGAGGGCCAGAGGGCTACACCTTC
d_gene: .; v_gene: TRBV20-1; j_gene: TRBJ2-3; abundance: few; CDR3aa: CSARYLATQGDTQYF; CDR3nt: TGCAGTGCTAGATACTTAGCGACACAGGGAGATACGCAGTATTTT
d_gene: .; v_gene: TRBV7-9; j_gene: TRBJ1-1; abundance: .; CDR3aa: CASSSSSGEAFF; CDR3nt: TGTGCCAGCAGCTCCTCGTCGGGTGAAGCTTTCTTT
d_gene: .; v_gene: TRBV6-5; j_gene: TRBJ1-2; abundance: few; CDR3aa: CASSFGERHYGYTF; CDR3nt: TGTGCCAGCAGTTTTGGGGAACGACACTATGGCTACACCTTC
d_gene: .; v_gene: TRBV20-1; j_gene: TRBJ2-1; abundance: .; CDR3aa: CSATRSNEQFF; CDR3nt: TGCAGTGCTACAAGAAGCAATGAGCAGTTCTTC
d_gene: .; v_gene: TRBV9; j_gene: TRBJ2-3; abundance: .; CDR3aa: CASSVGQNTQYF; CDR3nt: TGTGCCAGCAGCGTCGGACAGAATACGCAGTATTTT
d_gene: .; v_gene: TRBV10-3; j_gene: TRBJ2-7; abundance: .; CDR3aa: CAIKPLSGPTYEQYF; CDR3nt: TGTGCCATCAAACCCCTTTCGGGGCCAACCTACGAGCAGTACTTC
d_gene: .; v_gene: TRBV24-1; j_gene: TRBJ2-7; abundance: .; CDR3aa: CATSDKGTGSYEQYF; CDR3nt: TGTGCCACCAGTGATAAGGGTACAGGCTCCTACGAGCAGTACTTC
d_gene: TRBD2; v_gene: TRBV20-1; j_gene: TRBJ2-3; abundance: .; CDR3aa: CSARDGSGGVTDTQYF; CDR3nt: TGCAGTGCTAGAGACGGTAGCGGGGGGGTTACAGATACGCAGTATTTT
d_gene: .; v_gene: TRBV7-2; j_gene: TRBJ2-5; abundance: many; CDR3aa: CANSRRAGETQYF; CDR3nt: TGTGCCAACTCCCGTCGGGCTGGAGAGACCCAGTACTTC
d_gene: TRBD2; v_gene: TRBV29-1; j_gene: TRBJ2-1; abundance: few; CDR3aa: CSADNGGDEQFF; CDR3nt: TGCAGCGCAGACAATGGGGGGGATGAGCAGTTCTTC
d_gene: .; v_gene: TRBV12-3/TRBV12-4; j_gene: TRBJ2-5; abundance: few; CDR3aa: CASSLLGAVETQYF; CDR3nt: TGTGCCAGCAGTCTTCTGGGGGCTGTGGAGACCCAGTACTTC
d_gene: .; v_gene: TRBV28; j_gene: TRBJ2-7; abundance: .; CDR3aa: CASSGPWPYEQYF; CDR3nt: TGTGCCAGCAGCGGACCATGGCCCTACGAGCAGTACTTC
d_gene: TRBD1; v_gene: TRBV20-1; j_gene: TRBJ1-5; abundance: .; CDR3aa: CSAPGTGTGPNQPQHF; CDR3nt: TGCAGTGCTCCAGGTACCGGGACAGGGCCAAATCAGCCCCAGCATTTT
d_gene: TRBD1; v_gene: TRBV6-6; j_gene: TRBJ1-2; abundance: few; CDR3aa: CASSSGTVLNYGYTF; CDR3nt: TGTGCCAGCAGCTCGGGGACAGTTTTAAACTATGGCTACACCTTC
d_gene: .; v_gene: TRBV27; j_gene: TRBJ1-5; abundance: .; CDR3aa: CASSLSKDTDPQHF; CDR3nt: TGTGCCAGCAGTTTATCGAAGGACACCGATCCCCAGCATTTT
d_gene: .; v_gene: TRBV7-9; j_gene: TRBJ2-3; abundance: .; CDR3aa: CASSPWDSTLGDTQYF; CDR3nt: TGTGCCAGCAGTCCCTGGGACTCAACTTTGGGAGATACGCAGTATTTT
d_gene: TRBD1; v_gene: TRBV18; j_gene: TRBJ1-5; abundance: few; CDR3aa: CASSPEIQGAGQPQHF; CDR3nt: TGTGCCAGCTCACCGGAAATACAGGGGGCAGGTCAGCCCCAGCATTTT
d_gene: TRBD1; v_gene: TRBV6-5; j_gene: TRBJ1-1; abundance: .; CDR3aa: CASGDREAFF; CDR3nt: TGTGCCAGTGGGGACAGAGAAGCTTTCTTT
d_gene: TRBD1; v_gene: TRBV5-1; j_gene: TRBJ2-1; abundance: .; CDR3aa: CASSTGQGFWNEQFF; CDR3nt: TGCGCCAGCAGCACAGGACAGGGGTTTTGGAATGAGCAGTTCTTC
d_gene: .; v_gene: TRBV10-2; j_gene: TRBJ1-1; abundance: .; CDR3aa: CASRDTAEAFF; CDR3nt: TGCGCCAGCCGGGACACTGCTGAAGCTTTCTTT
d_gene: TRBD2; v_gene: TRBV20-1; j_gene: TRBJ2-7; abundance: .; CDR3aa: CSARSNIAGDYYEQYF; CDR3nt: TGCAGTGCTAGGTCCAACATCGCGGGGGATTACTACGAGCAGTACTTC
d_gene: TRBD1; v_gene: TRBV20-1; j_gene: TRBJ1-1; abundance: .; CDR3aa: CSATGGPEAFF; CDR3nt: TGCAGTGCAACAGGGGGTCCTGAAGCTTTCTTT
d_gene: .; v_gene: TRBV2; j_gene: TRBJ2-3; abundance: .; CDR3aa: CASSGGDPRTDTQYF; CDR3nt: TGTGCCAGCAGCGGGGGAGACCCACGCACAGATACGCAGTATTTT
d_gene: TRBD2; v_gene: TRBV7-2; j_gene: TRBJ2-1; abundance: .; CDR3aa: CASSLGPPSGGADEQFF; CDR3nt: TGTGCCAGCAGCTTAGGGCCCCCTAGCGGGGGGGCCGATGAGCAGTTCTTC
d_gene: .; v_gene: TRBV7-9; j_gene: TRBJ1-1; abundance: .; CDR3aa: CASNDRKEAFF; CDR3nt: TGTGCCAGCAACGACAGGAAAGAAGCTTTCTTT
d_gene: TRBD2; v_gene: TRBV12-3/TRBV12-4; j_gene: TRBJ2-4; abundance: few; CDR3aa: CASSSGGSDDIQYF; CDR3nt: TGTGCCAGCAGTTCCGGGGGGTCCGACGACATTCAGTACTTC
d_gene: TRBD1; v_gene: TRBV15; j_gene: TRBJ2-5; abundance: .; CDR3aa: CATSRVDRYQETQYF; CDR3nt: TGTGCCACCAGCAGAGTGGACAGGTACCAAGAGACCCAGTACTTC
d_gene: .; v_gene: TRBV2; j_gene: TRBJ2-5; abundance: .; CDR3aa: CASSDSGVKETQYF; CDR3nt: TGTGCCAGCAGTGATTCAGGGGTTAAGGAGACCCAGTACTTC
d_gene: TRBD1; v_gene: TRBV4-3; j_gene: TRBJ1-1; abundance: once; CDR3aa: CASSQEGTGWNTDAFF; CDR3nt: TGCGCCAGCAGCCAAGAAGGGACAGGGTGGAACACTGATGCTTTCTTT
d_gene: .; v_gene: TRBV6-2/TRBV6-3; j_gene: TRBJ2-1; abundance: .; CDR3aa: CAGSMRGPYNEQFF; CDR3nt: TGTGCCGGCAGTATGCGGGGTCCATACAATGAGCAGTTCTTC
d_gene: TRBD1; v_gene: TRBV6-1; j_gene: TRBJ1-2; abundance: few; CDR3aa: CASSVRWTGGSGYTF; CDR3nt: TGTGCCAGCAGTGTTCGATGGACAGGGGGTTCTGGCTACACCTTC
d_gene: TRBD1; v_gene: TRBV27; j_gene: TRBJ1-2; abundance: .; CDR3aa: CASRFTGTGTYGYTF; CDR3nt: TGTGCCAGCAGATTTACCGGGACAGGGACCTATGGCTACACCTTC
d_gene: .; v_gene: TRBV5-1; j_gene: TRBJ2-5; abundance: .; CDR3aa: CASSTTMIGETQYF; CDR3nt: TGCGCCAGCAGCACTACTATGATAGGAGAGACCCAGTACTTC
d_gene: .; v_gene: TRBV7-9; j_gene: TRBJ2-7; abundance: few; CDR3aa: CASSLQVYEQYF; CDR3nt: TGTGCCAGCAGCTTACAGGTCTACGAGCAGTACTTC
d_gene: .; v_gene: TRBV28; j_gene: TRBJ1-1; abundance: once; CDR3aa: CASSPMDRRGAFF; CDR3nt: TGTGCCAGCAGTCCAATGGACAGAAGGGGGGCTTTCTTT
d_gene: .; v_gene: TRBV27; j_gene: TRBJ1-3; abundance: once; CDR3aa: CASNPGVTGNTIYF; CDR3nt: TGTGCCAGCAACCCCGGGGTAACTGGAAACACCATATATTTT
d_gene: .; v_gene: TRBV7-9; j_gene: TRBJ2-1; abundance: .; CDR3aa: CASSLLDPSNEQFF; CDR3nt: TGTGCCAGCAGCCTCCTTGACCCGTCCAATGAGCAGTTCTTC
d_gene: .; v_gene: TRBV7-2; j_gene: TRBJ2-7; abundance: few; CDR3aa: CASSPRELDALSEQYF; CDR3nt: TGTGCCAGCAGCCCCCGGGAATTGGACGCCCTTTCCGAGCAGTACTTC
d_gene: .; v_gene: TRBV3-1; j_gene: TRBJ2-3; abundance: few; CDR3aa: CASSPLGSSVRDTQYF; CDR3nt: TGTGCCAGCAGCCCCCTAGGTAGTTCCGTCCGGGATACGCAGTATTTT
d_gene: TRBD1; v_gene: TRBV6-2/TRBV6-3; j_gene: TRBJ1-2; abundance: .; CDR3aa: CAGSYSTGYGYTF; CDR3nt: TGTGCCGGCAGTTACTCGACAGGGTATGGCTACACCTTC
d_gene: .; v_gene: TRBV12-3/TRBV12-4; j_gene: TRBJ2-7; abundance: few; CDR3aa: CASSPRVGSEQYF; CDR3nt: TGTGCCAGCAGTCCTAGGGTAGGTTCCGAGCAGTACTTC
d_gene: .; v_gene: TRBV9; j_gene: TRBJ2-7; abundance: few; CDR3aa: CASSVGGTPSYEQYF; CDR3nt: TGTGCCAGCAGCGTAGGGGGGACACCCTCCTACGAGCAGTACTTC
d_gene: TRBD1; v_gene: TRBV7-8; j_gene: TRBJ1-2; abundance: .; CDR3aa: CASSVGQIYGYTF; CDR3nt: TGTGCCAGCAGTGTGGGACAGATATATGGCTACACCTTC